Listed here are 9 T cell receptor beta chains from one sample, sequenced in a study of T-cell memory formation after mild COVID-19. One entry per CDR3 protein results from TCRdb running MiXCR on the 5' RACE reads. The sample has around 310,000 distinct CDR3 sequences; about 15% are singletons. Sequencing input: PBMCs or a T cell subset sorted from them (not recorded which). All receptors derive from a young man who had mild COVID-19 (a few samples of this study predate the infection). Cell type and time point are not known.

A few counts support this clonotype. The rearrangement uses TRBV5-1 and TRBJ2-7; unclear D gene. Germline CDR1 SGHRS, CDR2 YFSETQ. The CDR3 is 13 amino acids. Trimming removed 0 bases at V and 9 bases at J, with 13 bases between. This CDR3 is CASSLGRIRGQYV. The CDR3 nucleotides read TGCGCCAGCAGCTTGGGCAGAATACGCGGGCAGTACGTC.

This clonotype was found a few times. This rearrangement joins TRBV7-6 to TRBJ2-1; D remains unclear. Germline CDR1 SGHVS, CDR2 FNYEAQ. The V end was cut by 1 base, the J end by 7 bases, with 8 bases between. CDR3 length equals 13 residues. The CDR3: CASSLVGRNEQFF. The CDR3 nucleotides are TGTGCCAGCAGCTTAGTAGGTCGAAATGAGCAGTTCTTC.

V is TRBV9 and J is TRBJ1-6; D is perhaps TRBD1 (6 bases). Per germline, CDR1 SGDLS and CDR2 YYNGEE. Trimming took 4 bases from V and 3 from J, leaving 11 bases between them. The CDR3 is 15 residues long. The CDR3 is CASSKGQIYNSPLHF. The CDR3, as DNA: TGTGCCAGCAGCAAGGGACAAATCTATAATTCACCCCTCCACTTT. Drawing the rest from reference TRBV9 and TRBJ1-6, the complete variable domain is DSGVTQTPKHLITATGQRVTLRCSPRSGDLSVYWYQQSLDQGLQFLIQYYNGEERAKGNILERFSAQQFPDLHSELNLSSLELGDSALYFCASSKGQIYNSPLHFGNGTRLTVT.

This clonotype was counted a few times. The chain carries TRBV6-5 and TRBJ2-3; D is ambiguous. The CDR3 consists of 12 residues. The V end was cut by 8 bases, the J end by 5 bases, with 11 bases between. Looked up from germline, CDR1 is MNHEY and CDR2 is SVGAGI. The CDR3 DNA follows: TGTGCCAGCCGAAAGGCCGGAGATACGCAGTATTTT. This encodes CASRKAGDTQYF.

Worth noting for this clonotype: At one of its ends the junction is not consistent with the germline gene, which may arise from a read error. The J gene is TRBJ2-4, the V gene TRBV24-1, with TRBD2 as a possible D gene (6 bases). Germline V gene sequence: CDR1 KGHDR, CDR2 SFDVKD. The CDR3 totals 13 residues. In DNA, the CDR3 is TGTGCCACCAGTGATCCCCCCGGGACTCCCCTAATCTTC. This gives the protein CATSDPPGTPLIF.

V gene TRBV6-1 combines with J gene TRBJ2-1; TRBD2 agrees at 13 bases. In germline, CDR1 is MNHNS, CDR2 SASEGT. With V trimmed by 7 bases and J by 9 bases, 9 bases remained unmatched. The CDR3 is made up of 15 amino acids. CDR3 in amino acids: CASNGGLAGDVEQFF. CDR3 coding DNA: TGTGCCAGCAACGGAGGACTAGCGGGGGACGTTGAGCAGTTCTTC.

The CDR3 protein is CASSQDPASFRYEQYF. CDR3 coding DNA: TGCGCCAGCAGCCAAGATCCAGCGAGCTTCCGCTACGAGCAGTACTTC. The V gene is TRBV4-3, the J gene TRBJ2-7; D not resolved. The V end was cut by 0 bases, the J end by 3 bases, with 15 bases between. CDR1 and CDR2 from the germline V gene are LGHNA and YSLEER. CDR3 size: 16 residues.

CDR3 region: CAIASGQRLMAYNEQFF. The CDR3 region has the DNA TGTGCCATCGCTTCGGGACAAAGATTAATGGCCTACAATGAGCAGTTCTTC. The chain employs TRBV10-3 and TRBJ2-1, with D possibly matching TRBD1 (6 bases). CDR3 length: 17 amino acids. Deletions cut 8 bases from V and 2 bases from J, with 22 bases between. From germline, CDR1 is ENHRY and CDR2 SYGVKD.

This clonotype turned up a few times. This chain joins TRBV20-1 and TRBJ2-3, with D perhaps TRBD2 (6 bases). This CDR3 region has 17 residues. The germline V gene encodes CDR1 DFQATT and CDR2 SNEGSKA (reference sequence). V was cut by 2 bases and J by 2 bases, with 20 bases left in between. CDR3 DNA: TGCAGTGCTAGACCGGGGAGGACATTATTAGTCACAGATACGCAGTATTTT. It codes for CSARPGRTLLVTDTQYF.